These 20 T cell receptor beta chains were sequenced from one sample in a study of T-cell reconstitution after alpha-beta-depleted transplantation in children. It was with unique molecular identifiers that the TCRbeta library was prepared. TCRdb analysed the PCR reads with MiXCR anew, one entry per CDR3 protein. The table shows just over 950,000 distinct CDR3 sequences, with roughly 29% occurring only once. The source was PBMCs, mostly from graft donor cells, collected 360 days after TCRalphabeta/CD19-depleted stem cell transplant. The receptors here all came from a boy in the first two years of life who had a stem cell transplant for SCID, so the T cells may come from the graft donor.

V usage is TRBV7-9 and J usage is TRBJ2-3, with unresolved D. Per germline, CDR1 SEHNR and CDR2 FQNEAQ (reference sequence). This CDR3 has 16 residues. Trimming cost V 1 base and J 3 bases, with 14 bases left between them. For the CDR3, the DNA is TGTGCCAGCAGCTTAGGGTCCTCCACCCCAACAGATACGCAGTATTTT. Translating it yields CASSLGSSTPTDTQYF.

The gene calls are TRBV27 and TRBJ2-2, with 8 positions matching TRBD1. The length of the CDR3 is 16 residues. Germline assignment: CDR1 MNHEY and CDR2 SMNVEV (reference sequence). Trimming cost V 6 bases and J 1 base; bases outside gene matches: 7. In nucleotides, the CDR3 is TGTGCCAGCAGACGACAGGGGTCCTTGAACACCGGGGAGCTGTTTTTT. As protein: CASRRQGSLNTGELFF.

Only a few counts were recorded for this clonotype. The rearrangement uses TRBV20-1 and TRBJ1-1; a possible D gene is TRBD1 (6 bases). In germline, CDR1 is DFQATT, CDR2 SNEGSKA (reference sequence). The CDR3 is 13 residues long. V shed 6 bases and J shed 5 bases, with 16 bases lying between them. CDR3 in amino acids: CSAKRGGLTEAFF. CDR3 bases: TGCAGTGCAAAAAGGGGGGGTTTGACTGAAGCTTTCTTT.

The rearrangement joins TRBV29-1 to TRBJ2-4; 9 bases map to TRBD2. CDR1 and CDR2 from the germline V gene are SQVTM and ANQGSEA. There are 12 residues in the CDR3. J was trimmed by 7 bases and V by 6 bases; bases with no gene match: 4. The CDR3 region is CSVGTSYNIQYF. The CDR3 nucleotides read TGCAGCGTCGGGACTAGCTATAACATTCAGTACTTC.

This chain uses TRBV7-6 with TRBJ2-2; D perhaps matches TRBD2 (5 bases). Trimming left V 4 bases short and J 8 bases short, with 11 bases between. Germline lookup yields CDR1 SGHVS and CDR2 FNYEAQ. The CDR3 loop spans 13 amino acids. The chain's CDR3 is CASSSVPGGELFF. The CDR3 DNA sequence: TGTGCCAGCAGCTCTGTTCCGGGGGGGGAGCTGTTTTTT.

This chain connects TRBV12-3 or TRBV12-4 to TRBJ2-1; 10 bases are a match to TRBD2. The J segment lost 0 bases and the V segment lost 0 bases, leaving 5 bases of the junction unmatched. This CDR3 contains 18 residues. The CDR3 protein is CASSLARLAGGSYNEQFF. CDR3 coding DNA: TGTGCCAGCAGTTTAGCGCGGTTAGCGGGGGGCTCCTACAATGAGCAGTTCTTC.

This clonotype was observed a few times. The J gene is TRBJ2-5, the V gene TRBV12-3 or TRBV12-4, with 11 bases identical to TRBD1. Losses at the gene ends were 10 bases for V and 1 base for J; bases not matched to a gene: 2. This CDR3 is built from 13 residues. The chain's CDR3 is CATGTGGQETQYF. The CDR3 DNA sequence: TGTGCCACCGGGACAGGGGGCCAAGAGACCCAGTACTTC.

This clonotype was detected a few times. V is TRBV7-2 and J is TRBJ2-3; the D gene is possibly TRBD1 (5 bases). V was cut by 5 bases and J by 3 bases, with 12 bases left in between. The CDR3 is 14 residues long. Germline CDR1 and CDR2: SGHTA and FQGNSA. The CDR3 sequence is CASSKDSPTDTQYF. CDR3 DNA: TGTGCCAGCAGCAAAGACAGCCCGACAGATACGCAGTATTTT.

This clonotype has more than one count but fewer than ten. The chain couples TRBV25-1 to TRBJ2-3, with TRBD2 matching 8 bases. The trim removed 7 bases at V and 1 base at J, leaving 4 bases unmatched. Germline assignment: CDR1 MGHDK and CDR2 SYGVNS. The CDR3 covers 14 residues. The CDR3, as DNA: TGTGCCAGCACTGGAGCGGGGGGCACAGATACGCAGTATTTT. Encoded protein: CASTGAGGTDTQYF.

The table lists this clonotype with many counts. The chain has TRBV12-3 or TRBV12-4 and TRBJ2-1; possibly TRBD2 for D (7 bases). The V end lost 5 bases, the J end lost 10 bases, and 18 bases lay between the germline ends. The CDR3 has 14 residues. The CDR3 DNA is TGTGCCAGCAGTCCCCGACGGGGAGGGGGGGAGCAGTTCTTC. This encodes CASSPRRGGGEQFF.

This clonotype was recorded once. The chain has TRBV20-1 and TRBJ1-5; perhaps TRBD1 as D (5 bases). The CDR3 totals 14 residues. The V gene's germline CDR1 is DFQATT and CDR2 SNEGSKA (reference sequence). The germline V and J ends were trimmed by 4 bases and 3 bases, with 13 bases remaining between them. CDR3 sequence: CSAKPRVDNQPQHF. In DNA form, the CDR3 reads TGCAGTGCTAAGCCCAGGGTCGACAATCAGCCCCAGCATTTT.

This clonotype showed up just a few times. V gene TRBV27 combines with J gene TRBJ1-1; 7 bases line up with TRBD1. The CDR3 sequence is 17 residues long. J lost 7 bases, V lost 6 bases, and 20 bases had no gene match. The V gene's germline CDR1 is MNHEY and CDR2 SMNVEV (reference sequence). The CDR3 nucleotides read TGTGCCAGCAGCCCTAAGAAACGGTGGGACAGCCTACTTGAAGCTTTCTTT. This sequence encodes CASSPKKRWDSLLEAFF.

This clonotype has more than one count but fewer than ten. The chain recombines TRBV6-2 or TRBV6-3 with TRBJ2-1; D perhaps matches TRBD2 (5 bases). In germline, CDR1 is MNHEY, CDR2 SVGEGT. V was shortened by 7 bases and J by 7 bases, with 8 bases between the two germline ends. CDR3 length equals 11 residues. The CDR3 region has the DNA TGTGCCAGCAACCGAGGGAATGAGCAGTTCTTC. Encoded protein: CASNRGNEQFF.

The rearrangement uses TRBV7-9 and TRBJ2-7, with 7 bases identical to TRBD1. V shed 3 bases, J shed 6 bases, and the junction held 11 bases outside the gene matches. CDR1 SEHNR and CDR2 FQNEAQ come from the germline V gene (reference sequence). CDR3 length equals 15 residues. DNA for the CDR3: TGTGCCAGCAGCTTGTATGACGCCGGGACAGCCGAGCAGTACTTC. Its protein is CASSLYDAGTAEQYF.

This sequence joins TRBV29-1 and TRBJ2-5; D may be TRBD1 (5 bases). Germline V lookup: CDR1 SQVTM, CDR2 ANQGSEA. This CDR3 has 15 residues. With 3 bases removed from V and 1 base from J, the gap between germline ends came to 15 bases. The chain's CDR3 is CSVELSRRAQETQYF. The CDR3 DNA reads TGCAGCGTTGAGCTATCCCGCAGGGCCCAAGAGACCCAGTACTTC.

There are many counts of this clonotype. The junction differs from germline at one of its ends, possibly a read error. This chain joins TRBV5-1 and TRBJ2-3; D is perhaps TRBD2 (6 bases). The CDR3 runs to 14 residues. Germline V CDR1 and CDR2: SGHRS, YFSETQ. The CDR3 loop reads CASSLGGAGDTQYF. In nucleotides, the CDR3 is TGTGCCAGCAGCTTAGGAGGGGCGGGAGATACGCAGTATTTT.

This clonotype was found many times. V usage is TRBV12-3 or TRBV12-4 and J usage is TRBJ1-2; TRBD1 agrees at 12 bases. The CDR3 has 14 amino acids. The V gene end was trimmed by 5 bases and the J gene end by 5 bases; junction bases not matched to a gene: 3. This chain's CDR3 is CASSRGQGAYGYTF. The CDR3 bases are TGTGCCAGCAGTCGGGGACAGGGGGCTTATGGCTACACCTTC.

This sequence joins TRBV15 and TRBJ2-3; TRBD2 is a possible D gene (5 bases). This CDR3 has 16 residues. V was trimmed by 5 bases and J by 2 bases, leaving 17 bases between them. Germline lookup yields CDR1 LNHNV and CDR2 YYDKDF (reference sequence). CDR3 coding DNA: TGTGCCACCAGCGCCCAAGGAGCGGAGATCACAGATACGCAGTATTTT. It yields the protein CATSAQGAEITDTQYF.

The chain joins TRBV20-1 to TRBJ2-1; 10 bases match TRBD1. CDR3 length: 18 residues. With V trimmed by 0 bases and J by 7 bases, 15 bases remained unmatched. Per the germline V gene, CDR1 is DFQATT and CDR2 is SNEGSKA (reference sequence). CDR3 DNA sequence: TGCAGTGCTAGAGATGTAACGTTAAGACAGGGGGCGCGGAATGAGCAGTTCTTC. It translates to CSARDVTLRQGARNEQFF.

The chain couples TRBV14 to TRBJ2-6, with D hard to call. With 1 base removed from V and 0 bases from J, the gap between germline ends came to 7 bases. This CDR3 comprises 16 residues. Per the germline V gene, CDR1 is SGHDN and CDR2 is FVKESK. The chain's CDR3 is CASSQVVRSGANVLTF. In DNA form, the CDR3 reads TGTGCCAGCAGCCAAGTGGTACGCTCTGGGGCCAACGTCCTGACTTTC.